The 10 T cell receptor beta chains below come from one sample, sequenced in a study of T cell responses to AZD1222 COVID-19 vaccine (dated by TCRdb to the early 2020s). Read against the paper, the sample's time point label means: baseline before first vaccination. What the treatment or condition label conveys for this sample: meningococcal conjugate vaccine given as trial control. Library method: the immunoSEQ multiplex PCR assay. Here the immuneACCESS table is served through TCRdb, limited to in-frame sequences with V and J called. Missing clones are a known gap in these copies; in checked studies unresolved V genes cover under half, and the rest lacks a known reason. Across this sample there are 70,000 to 95,000 clones, with approximately 89% seen only once. The ten biggest clones cover 2.8% of the sample. The sequenced sample was peripheral blood, obtained on day 0 of MenACWY control vaccination. These receptor sequences come from an adult in good health.

The J gene is TRBJ1-2, the V gene TRBV13; TRBD1 is a possible D gene (5 bases). The CDR3 contains 13 residues. The V end was cut by 5 bases, the J end by 3 bases, with 10 bases between. Germline V gene data show CDR1 as PRHDT and CDR2 as FYEKMQ (reference sequence). The CDR3 loop reads CASSRDSYYGYTF. Written as DNA, the CDR3 is TGTGCCAGCAGCCGAGACAGTTACTATGGCTACACCTTC. Full variable domain (missing parts from reference TRBV13 and TRBJ1-2): AAGVIQSPRHLIKEKRETATLKCYPIPRHDTVYWYQQGPGQDPQFLISFYEKMQSDKGSIPDRFSAQQFSDYHSELNMSSLELGDSALYFCASSRDSYYGYTFGSGTRLTVV.

The rearrangement joins TRBV10-3 to TRBJ1-1; TRBD1 is a possible D gene (5 bases). CDR3 length equals 15 residues. Germline lookup yields CDR1 ENHRY and CDR2 SYGVKD. Between the trimmed V and J ends, which lost 0 bases and 1 base, there was a span of 9 bases. CDR3 nucleotides: TGTGCCATCAGTGAGTCGGAAGGGGCGAACACTGAAGCTTTCTTT. Encoded protein: CAISESEGANTEAFF.

The V call is TRBV6-2 or TRBV6-3, the J call TRBJ1-2, with TRBD1 identical over 8 bases. The J segment lost 1 base and the V segment lost 6 bases, leaving 10 bases of the junction unmatched. Germline CDR1 reads MNHEY; CDR2 reads SVGEGT. The CDR3 sequence is 16 residues long. CDR3 sequence: CASSPVTGQGNYGYTF. The CDR3 DNA follows: TGTGCCAGCAGCCCCGTAACCGGACAGGGTAACTATGGCTACACCTTC.

This rearrangement joins TRBV25-1 to TRBJ1-6, with a possible D match to TRBD1 (5 bases). V lost 8 bases and J lost 1, with 6 bases in between. Germline values: CDR1 MGHDK, CDR2 SYGVNS. This CDR3 spans 13 amino acids. The CDR3 DNA reads TGTGCCAGCTCAGGGTCCTATAATTCACCCCTCCACTTT. It yields the protein CASSGSYNSPLHF.

V and J are TRBV24-1 and TRBJ1-5; 7 bases align to TRBD1. Unmatched junction bases numbered 2, after V lost 2 bases and J lost 5 bases. Germline V gene lookup returns CDR1 KGHDR and CDR2 SFDVKD. This CDR3 comprises 14 residues. The CDR3: CATSDWDSYQPQHF. The CDR3 bases are TGTGCCACCAGTGATTGGGACAGCTATCAGCCCCAGCATTTT.

J is TRBJ2-7 and V is TRBV7-2; 11 bases are a match to TRBD2. This CDR3 spans 17 amino acids. Trimming took 6 bases from V and 1 from J; bases not matched to a gene: 11. The V gene's germline CDR1 is SGHTA and CDR2 FQGNSA. The CDR3 loop reads CASRPYLAGGKSYEQYF. In nucleotides, the CDR3 is TGTGCCAGCAGACCGTATTTAGCGGGGGGGAAATCCTACGAGCAGTACTTC.

The chain uses TRBV6-2 or TRBV6-3 and TRBJ1-2; no clear D gene. The ends were cut back, 5 bases at V and 4 bases at J, with 14 bases in the middle. The length of the CDR3 is 14 residues. Germline lookup yields CDR1 MNHEY and CDR2 SVGEGT. CDR3 DNA sequence: TGTGCCAGCAGTCCGCCTGAAGGTCTCTATGGCTACACCTTC. It specifies CASSPPEGLYGYTF.

The chain links TRBV7-2 to TRBJ2-7; a weak D match, TRBD1 (5 bases). Germline-derived CDR1 and CDR2 are SGHTA and FQGNSA. The CDR3 covers 15 residues. The ends were cut back, 1 base at V and 0 bases at J, with 10 bases in the middle. The DNA of the CDR3 is TGTGCCAGCAGCTTAGGTCACGACAGCTCCTACGAGCAGTACTTC. Protein sequence: CASSLGHDSSYEQYF.

This rearrangement joins TRBV19 to TRBJ1-1, with D possibly being TRBD1 (5 bases). The CDR3 length is 14 residues. The V gene's germline CDR1 is LNHDA and CDR2 SQIVND (reference sequence). V shed 5 bases and J shed 2 bases, with 12 bases lying between them. CDR3 protein: CASSPGLFNTEAFF. In DNA, the CDR3 is TGTGCCAGTAGTCCGGGACTTTTTAACACTGAAGCTTTCTTT.

V is TRBV4-3 and J is TRBJ2-3, with 9 bases fitting TRBD2. This CDR3 region has 17 residues. CDR1 is LGHNA and CDR2 is YSLEER in the germline V gene. J lost 6 bases, V lost 0 bases, and 10 bases had no gene match. The CDR3: CASSQDFVAGEYDTQYF. The CDR3 DNA is TGCGCCAGCAGCCAAGATTTCGTAGCGGGGGAATATGATACGCAGTATTTT.